This T cell receptor (beta chain) was sequenced for a study of blood T cells in healthy people across ages (dated by TCRdb to the mid-2010s). The study in broad terms: In model experiments, template switching captured about one uniquely barcoded TCR beta cDNA molecule for every two T cells. Using deep sequencing normalized with unique cDNA molecular identifiers, the study measured how TCR beta repertoire diversity changes with age. The study analyzed two additional independent replicas of 1 million unique cDNA reads from the same blood draw for two donors, one aged 18 to 30 and one aged 80 or older. To avoid experimental bias, donors of different ages were spread randomly across the sequencing lanes. The donors were split into four age groups: young (average around 15 years), middle-aged (roughly 42), aged (approximately 60) and long-lived (about 74). Overall study outcomes, separate from this receptor: Conclusive comparison of naive and antigen-experienced compartments was prevented by the profiling of bulk unsorted PBMCs. As age increased, observed TCR beta diversity per million T cells dropped in a roughly linear way, and a significant reduction was already evident by age 40. Because donor CMV infection status was unknown, age-related changes in expanded clonotypes were potentially confounded. There was a strong correlation between observed TCR beta diversity and the percentage of naive T cells measured by flow cytometry. Compared with the aged group, the long-lived group had more naive CD4+ T cells, fewer expanded clones and increased TCR diversity, a pattern suggesting age selection. Estimates of total diversity based on one million sequenced T cells were considered lower bounds and underestimates.

This clonotype showed up many times. Its antigen target is currently unknown. Base qualities are not provided; no much larger clone lies one nucleotide away. Systemically healthy Caucasian individuals from Russia, 35 to 50 in total and aged 6 to 90 years, were included as donors. Each donor gave about 11 milliliters of peripheral blood, drawn into EDTA-treated Vacutainer tubes. PBMCs were isolated by Ficoll-Paque density-gradient centrifugation, with at least 6.5 million obtained per sample. Total RNA, at least 5 micrograms per sample, was extracted from PBMCs with Trizol reagent. For every donor, an aliquot of PBMCs went through flow cytometry to measure the percentages of naive CD45RAhigh/CD27high T cells. V is shortened by 3 bases, J by 3 bases, and the region joining them spans 2 bases. The germline V gene specifies KGHDR as CDR1 and SFDVKD as CDR2. The CDR3, from cysteine to phenylalanine, totals 12 residues. Only the CDR3 portion is preserved as DNA: 36 bases, with reading frame beginning at the first base.

The library came from 5' RACE. Sequencing was performed on an Illumina HiSeq 2500. A second PCR of about 6 to 11 cycles was run with a J-beta primer mix and a sample-barcoded 5' primer. A template-switch 5' adaptor carrying 12 random nucleotides introduced a unique molecular identifier onto each TCR beta cDNA molecule. At least 2.5 million CDR3-containing paired-end reads were obtained from each sample. All of the RNA was converted into first-strand cDNA using the Mint cDNA synthesis kit, with a TRBC-specific oligonucleotide serving as the primer. Following uracil-DNA glycosylase treatment, a first 18-cycle PCR with universal primers M1SS and BC2_uni_R was performed on all cDNA. In the authors' own workflow: For normalization, 1 million high-quality reads, each with a distinct molecular identifier, were randomly selected from each sample. Reads sharing molecular identifiers were discarded rather than binned into consensus sequences. CDR3 identification, clonotype clustering and error correction used MiTCR with a Q25 quality threshold and the strictest error-elimination algorithm. Lower-bound total TCR beta diversity was estimated with a nonparametric unseen species model using Euler transformation. TCRdb handled the public reads itself, with Q25 trimming in fastp and clone calling in MiXCR, and kept productive beta chains. Each entry merges the rows of one CDR3 protein and shows their most common DNA and genes. These V and J calls derive from TCRdb rather than the authors' analysis. This sample lists 650,000 or so distinct CDR3 sequences; more than 45% were detected once. Of the sample, approximately 13% falls within the top ten clones.

The sample consisted of blood. The TCR sequence derives from a woman older than 75 in good health. The sequence is built from TRBV24-1 and TRBJ2-1, with the D gene not confidently named. The CDR3 protein: CATSDDYNEQFF. The DNA sequence reads TGTGCCACCAGTGATGACTACAATGAGCAGTTCTTC.